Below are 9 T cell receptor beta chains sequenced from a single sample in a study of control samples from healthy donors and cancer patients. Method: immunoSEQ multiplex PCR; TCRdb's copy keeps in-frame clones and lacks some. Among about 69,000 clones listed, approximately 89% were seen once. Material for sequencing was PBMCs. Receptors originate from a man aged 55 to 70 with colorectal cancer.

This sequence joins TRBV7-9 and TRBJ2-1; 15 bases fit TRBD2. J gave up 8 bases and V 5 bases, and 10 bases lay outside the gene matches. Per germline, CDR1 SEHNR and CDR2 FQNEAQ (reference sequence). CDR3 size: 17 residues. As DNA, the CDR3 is TGTGCCAGCAGCCGGGGACTAGCGGGGGGCTTTTTAGATGAGCAGTTCTTC. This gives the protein CASSRGLAGGFLDEQFF.

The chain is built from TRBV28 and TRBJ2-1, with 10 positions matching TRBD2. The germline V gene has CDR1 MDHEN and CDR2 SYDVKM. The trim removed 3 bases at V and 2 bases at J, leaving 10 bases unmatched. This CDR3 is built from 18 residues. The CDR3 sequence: CASSFPRTSGSTYNEQFF. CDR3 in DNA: TGTGCCAGCAGTTTTCCCCGGACTAGCGGCTCCACCTACAATGAGCAGTTCTTC.

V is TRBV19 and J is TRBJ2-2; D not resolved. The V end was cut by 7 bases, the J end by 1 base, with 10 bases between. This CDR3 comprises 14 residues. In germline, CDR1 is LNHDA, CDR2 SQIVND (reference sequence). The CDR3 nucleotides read TGTGCCAGTATCGAGACACGGAACACCGGGGAGCTGTTTTTT. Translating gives CASIETRNTGELFF. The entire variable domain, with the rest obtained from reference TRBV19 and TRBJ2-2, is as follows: DGGITQSPKYLFRKEGQNVTLSCEQNLNHDAMYWYRQDPGQGLRLIYYSQIVNDFQKGDIAEGYSVSREKKESFPLTVTSAQKNPTAFYLCASIETRNTGELFFGEGSRLTVL.

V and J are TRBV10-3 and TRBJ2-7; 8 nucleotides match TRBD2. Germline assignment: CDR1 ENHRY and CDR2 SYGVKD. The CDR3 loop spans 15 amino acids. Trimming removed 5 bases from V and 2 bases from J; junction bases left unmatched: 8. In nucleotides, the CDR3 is TGTGCCATCAGTCCGTCGGGGGGGAAGGCCTACGAGCAGTACTTC. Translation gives CAISPSGGKAYEQYF.

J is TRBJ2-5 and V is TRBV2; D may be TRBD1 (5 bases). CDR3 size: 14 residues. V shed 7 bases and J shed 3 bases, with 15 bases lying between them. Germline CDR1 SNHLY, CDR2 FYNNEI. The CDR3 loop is CASKSNTGEETQYF. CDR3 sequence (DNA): TGTGCCAGCAAGAGTAATACAGGTGAAGAGACCCAGTACTTC.

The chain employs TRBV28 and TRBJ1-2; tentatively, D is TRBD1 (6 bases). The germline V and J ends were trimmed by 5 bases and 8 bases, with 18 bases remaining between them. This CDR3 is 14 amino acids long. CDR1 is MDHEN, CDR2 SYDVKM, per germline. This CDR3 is CASSHMTLGHGYTF. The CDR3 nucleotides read TGTGCCAGCAGTCATATGACGCTGGGACACGGCTACACCTTC.

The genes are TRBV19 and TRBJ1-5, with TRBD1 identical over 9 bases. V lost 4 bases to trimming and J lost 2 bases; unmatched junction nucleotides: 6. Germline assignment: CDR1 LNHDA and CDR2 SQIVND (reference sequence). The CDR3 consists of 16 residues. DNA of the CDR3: TGTGCCAGTAGTACACAGGGGGCTTTCGGCAATCAGCCCCAGCATTTT. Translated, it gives CASSTQGAFGNQPQHF.

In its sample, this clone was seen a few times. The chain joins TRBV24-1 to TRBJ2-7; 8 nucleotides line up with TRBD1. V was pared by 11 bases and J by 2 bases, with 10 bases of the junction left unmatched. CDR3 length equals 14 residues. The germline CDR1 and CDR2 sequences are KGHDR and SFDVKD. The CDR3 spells CAIRSRGRPYEQYF. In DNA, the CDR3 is TGTGCCATCCGATCCAGGGGGCGACCCTACGAGCAGTACTTC.

Here the CDR3 DNA reads TGTGCCAGTACCTCAACCTCAGCGGCCGCAGTAGGCCAAAAACTGTTTTTT. The encoded protein is CASTSTSAAAVGQKLFF. The chain joins TRBV19 to TRBJ1-4; D not resolved. V was shortened by 7 bases and J by 9 bases, with 27 bases between the two germline ends. Germline CDR1 is LNHDA and CDR2 is SQIVND (reference sequence). The CDR3 extends over 17 amino acids. Full variable domain (remainder filled in from reference TRBV19 and TRBJ1-4): DGGITQSPKYLFRKEGQNVTLSCEQNLNHDAMYWYRQDPGQGLRLIYYSQIVNDFQKGDIAEGYSVSREKKESFPLTVTSAQKNPTAFYLCASTSTSAAAVGQKLFFGSGTQLSVL.